This TCR beta chain was identified during a study of CD4 and CD8 cells across lung adenocarcinoma regions. TCRdb re-analysed the PCR reads in MiXCR, keeping a single row per CDR3 protein. The sample has around 12,000 distinct CDR3 sequences; roughly 60% are singletons. The V gene's germline CDR1 is MNHNS and CDR2 SASEGT. This CDR3 comprises 16 residues. The V gene lost 6 bases and the J gene lost 5 bases, with 22 bases spanning the gap. Donors had localized lung adenocarcinoma, a non-small cell lung cancer. This clonotype was found many times. This receptor was obtained from a female donor with lung adenocarcinoma. The CD4 and CD8 labels of this study may be unreliable. Sequencing used CD8+ T cells from the margin of a lung tumor. J is TRBJ1-2 and V is TRBV6-1; D is unresolved. The CDR3 bases are TGTGCCAGCAGCGACACCCCTGGACGGACCCTGTATGGCTACACCTTC. Translation: CASSDTPGRTLYGYTF.